A selection of T cell receptor beta chains follows, all from one sample in a study of T cells after yellow fever vaccination. TCRdb re-called the 5' RACE reads through MiXCR, storing one row per CDR3 protein. This table has a few hundred thousand distinct CDR3 sequences, about a sixth appearing once. The sample consisted of PBMCs, taken around 5 days after the first yellow fever vaccination. Receptors originate from a man aged 18 to 35 who received the YFV17D yellow fever vaccine. CDR3s include the opening cysteine and the closing phenylalanine or tryptophan. Each record gives: D gene, J gene, clone size, V gene, CDR3 protein, CDR3 DNA. The D gene is left open where the match is weak. Expanded clones get a size class; other rows say once, few or many, or leave the size out.

d_call: -; j_call: TRBJ2-4; clone_size: few; v_call: TRBV9; cdr3_aa: CASTNPILAKNIQYF; cdr3_nt: TGTGCCAGCACCAATCCGATACTAGCCAAAAACATTCAGTACTTC
d_call: -; j_call: TRBJ2-1; clone_size: -; v_call: TRBV6-5; cdr3_aa: CASSYSGGGSSYNEQFF; cdr3_nt: TGTGCCAGCAGTTACTCTGGCGGCGGCAGCTCCTACAATGAGCAGTTCTTC
d_call: -; j_call: TRBJ1-5; clone_size: many; v_call: TRBV30; cdr3_aa: CAWSVRENQPQHF; cdr3_nt: TGTGCCTGGAGTGTAAGGGAGAATCAGCCCCAGCATTTT
d_call: -; j_call: TRBJ2-2; clone_size: -; v_call: TRBV5-4; cdr3_aa: CASSLPRDTGELFF; cdr3_nt: TGTGCCAGCAGCTTGCCCAGGGACACCGGGGAGCTGTTTTTT
d_call: TRBD1; j_call: TRBJ1-6; clone_size: -; v_call: TRBV20-1; cdr3_aa: CSAGDRGNSPLHF; cdr3_nt: TGCAGTGCTGGGGACAGGGGGAATTCACCCCTCCACTTT
d_call: -; j_call: TRBJ2-1; clone_size: many; v_call: TRBV6-5; cdr3_aa: CASSYMRGRFNEQFF; cdr3_nt: TGTGCCAGCAGTTATATGAGGGGCCGGTTCAATGAGCAGTTCTTC
d_call: -; j_call: TRBJ1-1; clone_size: -; v_call: TRBV6-5; cdr3_aa: CASSFGDVNTEAFF; cdr3_nt: TGTGCCAGCAGTTTCGGGGATGTGAACACTGAAGCTTTCTTT
d_call: TRBD2; j_call: TRBJ2-5; clone_size: few; v_call: TRBV5-8; cdr3_aa: CASSFLGTSMETQYF; cdr3_nt: TGTGCCAGCAGCTTCCTCGGGACTAGCATGGAGACCCAGTACTTC
d_call: -; j_call: TRBJ2-1; clone_size: many; v_call: TRBV7-3; cdr3_aa: CASSLTRWGDEQFF; cdr3_nt: TGTGCCAGCAGCTTAACCCGTTGGGGAGATGAGCAGTTCTTC
d_call: TRBD2; j_call: TRBJ2-7; clone_size: -; v_call: TRBV20-1; cdr3_aa: CSARAGESYEQYF; cdr3_nt: TGCAGTGCCAGGGCGGGGGAGTCCTACGAGCAGTACTTC
d_call: -; j_call: TRBJ2-3; clone_size: few; v_call: TRBV3-1; cdr3_aa: CASSQASADTQYF; cdr3_nt: TGTGCCAGCAGCCAAGCCAGCGCAGATACGCAGTATTTT
d_call: TRBD1; j_call: TRBJ1-5; clone_size: many; v_call: TRBV5-1; cdr3_aa: CASSLDRGGDQPQHF; cdr3_nt: TGCGCCAGCAGCCTGGACAGGGGAGGCGATCAGCCCCAGCATTTT
d_call: TRBD1; j_call: TRBJ1-5; clone_size: -; v_call: TRBV4-1; cdr3_aa: CASSQDKGDRNQPQHF; cdr3_nt: TGCGCCAGCAGCCAAGATAAAGGGGACAGAAATCAGCCCCAGCATTTT
d_call: -; j_call: TRBJ2-5; clone_size: few; v_call: TRBV5-1; cdr3_aa: CASSGGNPQETQYF; cdr3_nt: TGCGCCAGCAGCGGAGGGAACCCCCAAGAGACCCAGTACTTC
d_call: -; j_call: TRBJ2-6; clone_size: -; v_call: TRBV7-6; cdr3_aa: CASSPVAPKSSGANVLTF; cdr3_nt: TGTGCCAGCAGCCCGGTGGCCCCTAAGAGCTCTGGGGCCAACGTCCTGACTTTC
d_call: TRBD1; j_call: TRBJ2-4; clone_size: few; v_call: TRBV11-2; cdr3_aa: CASSQGTALAKNIQYF; cdr3_nt: TGTGCCAGCAGCCAAGGGACAGCTCTAGCCAAAAACATTCAGTACTTC
d_call: -; j_call: TRBJ2-5; clone_size: few; v_call: TRBV27; cdr3_aa: CASSNRQDQETQYF; cdr3_nt: TGTGCCAGCAGTAACCGACAGGACCAAGAGACCCAGTACTTC
d_call: -; j_call: TRBJ1-2; clone_size: -; v_call: TRBV7-9; cdr3_aa: CASSLNTPGSSGYTF; cdr3_nt: TGTGCCAGCAGCTTAAACACCCCGGGATCGAGTGGCTACACCTTC
d_call: -; j_call: TRBJ2-5; clone_size: -; v_call: TRBV5-1; cdr3_aa: CASSPEGGSQETQYF; cdr3_nt: TGCGCCAGCAGCCCCGAGGGGGGGAGCCAAGAGACCCAGTACTTC
d_call: TRBD1; j_call: TRBJ1-1; clone_size: -; v_call: TRBV12-3/TRBV12-4; cdr3_aa: CASSPTGEIRAFF; cdr3_nt: TGTGCCAGCAGCCCTACAGGGGAAATCAGAGCTTTCTTT
d_call: TRBD1; j_call: TRBJ2-2; clone_size: -; v_call: TRBV7-9; cdr3_aa: CASSLDPGGLTGELFF; cdr3_nt: TGTGCCAGCAGCTTAGATCCAGGGGGCCTCACCGGGGAGCTGTTTTTT
d_call: -; j_call: TRBJ2-1; clone_size: -; v_call: TRBV12-3/TRBV12-4; cdr3_aa: CASSSLGVSQFF; cdr3_nt: TGTGCCAGCAGTTCCCTAGGGGTTTCCCAGTTCTTC
d_call: TRBD2; j_call: TRBJ2-3; clone_size: -; v_call: TRBV9; cdr3_aa: CASSAIGTSGSHTQYF; cdr3_nt: TGTGCCAGCAGCGCAATCGGGACTAGCGGGTCACATACGCAGTATTTT